These 6 T cell receptor beta chains came from one sample sequenced in a study of T cell repertoires and HLA-DP antigens. No antigen is known for these receptors. Assay: immunoSEQ multiplex PCR; the TCRdb copy retains only in-frame clones and omits some. The data show around 90,000 clones, more than 75% seen once. Sequencing was carried out using CD4+ T cells from PBMCs. All receptors come from a man aged 50 to 60 in good health and CMV-seronegative.

The CDR3 region has the DNA TGTGCCAGCAGCGAACAGGACACTGAAGCTTTCTTT. Translated: CASSEQDTEAFF. The J gene is TRBJ1-1, the V gene TRBV2; weak D call: TRBD1 (5 bases). V lost 6 bases to trimming and J lost 3 bases, with 8 bases between them. Germline-derived CDR1 and CDR2 are SNHLY and FYNNEI. The length of the CDR3 is 12 residues.

Points on this clone: The sample holds other DNA sequences that translate to the same CDR3. The V and J genes are TRBV5-1 and TRBJ2-3; TRBD2 is a possible D gene (6 bases). This CDR3 spans 14 amino acids. CDR1 is SGHRS, CDR2 YFSETQ, per germline. The V and J ends lost 4 bases and 0 bases respectively, with 9 bases between them. Written as DNA, the CDR3 is TGCGCCAGCAGCCCAGGGACTAGCACAGATACGCAGTATTTT. The encoded protein is CASSPGTSTDTQYF. Variable domain in full (rest from reference TRBV5-1 and TRBJ2-3): KAGVTQTPRYLIKTRGQQVTLSCSPISGHRSVSWYQQTPGQGLQFLFEYFSETQRNKGNFPGRFSGRQFSNSRSEMNVSTLELGDSALYLCASSPGTSTDTQYFGPGTRLTVL.

The rearrangement uses TRBV11-2 and TRBJ1-1; the D is unclear. The CDR3 has 13 amino acids. Trimming removed 1 base at V and 6 bases at J, with 9 bases between. Germline V CDR1 and CDR2: SGHAT, FQNNGV. In DNA, the CDR3 is TGTGCCAGCAGCTTAGCAGTAGATCCTGAAGCTTTCTTT. Protein: CASSLAVDPEAFF. Looking up the rest from reference TRBV11-2 and TRBJ1-1 gives the full variable domain: EAGVAQSPRYKIIEKRQSVAFWCNPISGHATLYWYQQILGQGPKLLIQFQNNGVVDDSQLPKDRFSAERLKGVDSTLKIQPAKLEDSAVYLCASSLAVDPEAFFGQGTRLTVV.

The chain couples TRBV4-1 to TRBJ2-1, with D possibly called TRBD1 or TRBD2 (5 bases each). Trimming pared 2 bases from V and 3 bases from J, leaving 11 bases between. Germline values: CDR1 MGHRA, CDR2 YSYEKL. CDR3 length equals 15 residues. The CDR3 spells CASSQPGRRYNEQFF. The CDR3 nucleotides read TGCGCCAGCAGCCAACCGGGACGACGCTACAATGAGCAGTTCTTC.

The chain employs TRBV7-2 and TRBJ2-3; D gene uncertain. With 3 bases removed from V and 2 bases from J, the gap between germline ends came to 6 bases. Per the germline V gene, CDR1 is SGHTA and CDR2 is FQGNSA. The CDR3 is 13 residues long. The chain's CDR3 is CASSFRPTDTQYF. The CDR3 nucleotides read TGTGCCAGCAGCTTCCGCCCCACAGATACGCAGTATTTT.

This rearrangement joins TRBV7-9 to TRBJ1-2; 11 nucleotides align to TRBD1. The CDR3 is made up of 17 amino acids. From germline, CDR1 is SEHNR and CDR2 FQNEAQ (reference sequence). With V trimmed by 5 bases and J by 0 bases, 8 bases remained unmatched. The CDR3 is CASSLGTGGIANYGYTF. Written as DNA, the CDR3 is TGTGCCAGCAGCCTAGGGACAGGGGGTATAGCTAACTATGGCTACACCTTC.